The table lists the clone carrying this T cell receptor beta chain with a count of one. Each CDR3 protein gets one entry after TCRdb re-called the PCR reads with MiXCR. The table records roughly 20,000 distinct CDR3 sequences, more than 35% of them present only once. The data are from a study of tumor-infiltrating lymphocytes in oesophageal squamous cell carcinoma. This CDR3 comprises 11 residues. CDR1 and CDR2 (germline): SGHVS, FQNEAQ. V usage is TRBV7-8 and J usage is TRBJ2-5; D unclear. The DNA end is more similar to TRBJ2-7, so the J call may be wrong. This TCR derives from a male donor with esophageal squamous cell carcinoma. The specimen was esophageal tumor tissue. The CDR3 loop is CASSFKYEQYF. The CDR3 nucleotides read TGTGCCAGCAGCTTTAAGTACGAGCAGTACTTC.